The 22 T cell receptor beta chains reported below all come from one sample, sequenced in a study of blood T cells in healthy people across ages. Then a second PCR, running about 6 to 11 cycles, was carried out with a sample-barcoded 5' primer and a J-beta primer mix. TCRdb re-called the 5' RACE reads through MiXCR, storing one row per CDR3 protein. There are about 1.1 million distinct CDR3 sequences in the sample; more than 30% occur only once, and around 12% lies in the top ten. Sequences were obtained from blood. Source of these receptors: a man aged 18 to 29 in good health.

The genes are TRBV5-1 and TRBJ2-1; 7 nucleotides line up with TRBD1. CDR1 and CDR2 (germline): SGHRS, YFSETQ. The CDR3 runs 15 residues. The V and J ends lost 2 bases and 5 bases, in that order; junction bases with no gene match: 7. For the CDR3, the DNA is TGCGCCAGCAGCTTTCTGCAGGGGGTTGACAATGAGCAGTTCTTC. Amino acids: CASSFLQGVDNEQFF. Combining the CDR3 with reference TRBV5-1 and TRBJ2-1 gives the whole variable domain KAGVTQTPRYLIKTRGQQVTLSCSPISGHRSVSWYQQTPGQGLQFLFEYFSETQRNKGNFPGRFSGRQFSNSRSEMNVSTLELGDSALYLCASSFLQGVDNEQFFGPGTRLTVL.

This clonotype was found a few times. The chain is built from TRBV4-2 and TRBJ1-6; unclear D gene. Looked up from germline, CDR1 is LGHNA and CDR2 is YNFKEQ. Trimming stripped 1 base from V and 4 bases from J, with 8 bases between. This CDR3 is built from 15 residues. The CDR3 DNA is TGTGCCAGCAGCCAAGTGTCTGAATATAATTCACCCCTCCACTTT. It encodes CASSQVSEYNSPLHF.

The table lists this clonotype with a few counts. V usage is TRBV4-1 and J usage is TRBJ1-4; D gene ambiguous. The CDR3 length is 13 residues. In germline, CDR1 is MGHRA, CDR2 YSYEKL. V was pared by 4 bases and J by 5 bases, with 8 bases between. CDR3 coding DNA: TGCGCCAGCAGCCCGGGTATGAATGAAAAACTGTTTTTT. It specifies CASSPGMNEKLFF.

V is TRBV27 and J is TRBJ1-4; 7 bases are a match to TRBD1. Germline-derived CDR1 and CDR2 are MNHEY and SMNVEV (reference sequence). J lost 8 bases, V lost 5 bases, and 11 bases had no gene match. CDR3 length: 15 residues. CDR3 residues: CASSPGTVPGEKLFF. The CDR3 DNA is TGTGCCAGCAGTCCTGGGACAGTTCCAGGGGAAAAACTGTTTTTT.

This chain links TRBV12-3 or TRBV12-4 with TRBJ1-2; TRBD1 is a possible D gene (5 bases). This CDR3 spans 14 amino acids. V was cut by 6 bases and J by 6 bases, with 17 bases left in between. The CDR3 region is CASSLGRDWNGYTF. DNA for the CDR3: TGTGCCAGCAGCCTCGGGCGGGACTGGAATGGCTACACCTTC.

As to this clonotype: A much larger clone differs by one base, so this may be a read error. The DNA for the CDR3 is TGCGCCAGCGGCTCCCAACCCAGTGAGCAGTTCTTC. Its translation: CASGSQPSEQFF. The V call is TRBV5-1, the J call TRBJ2-1; D is unclear. The CDR3 is made up of 12 amino acids. Germline loops: CDR1 SGHRS, CDR2 YFSETQ. The germline V and J ends were trimmed by 7 bases and 9 bases, with 14 bases remaining between them.

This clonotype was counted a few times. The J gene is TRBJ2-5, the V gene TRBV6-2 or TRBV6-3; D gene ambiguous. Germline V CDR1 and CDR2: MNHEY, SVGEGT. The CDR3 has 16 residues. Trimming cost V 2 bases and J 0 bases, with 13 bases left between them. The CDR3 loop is CASSYTPTEYQETQYF. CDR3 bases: TGTGCCAGCAGTTACACTCCTACAGAGTACCAAGAGACCCAGTACTTC.

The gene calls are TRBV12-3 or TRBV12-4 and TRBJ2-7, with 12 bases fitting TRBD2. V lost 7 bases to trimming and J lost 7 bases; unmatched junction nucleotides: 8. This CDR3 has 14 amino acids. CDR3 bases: TGTGCCAGCAAACGGACTAGCGGGGTTGATGAGCAGTACTTC. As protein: CASKRTSGVDEQYF.

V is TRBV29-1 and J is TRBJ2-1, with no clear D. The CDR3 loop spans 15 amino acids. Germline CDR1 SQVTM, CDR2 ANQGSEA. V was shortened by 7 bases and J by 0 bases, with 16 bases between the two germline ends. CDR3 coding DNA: TGCAGCGCTGCCCCCAGAGCGAGCTCCTACAATGAGCAGTTCTTC. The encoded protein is CSAAPRASSYNEQFF.

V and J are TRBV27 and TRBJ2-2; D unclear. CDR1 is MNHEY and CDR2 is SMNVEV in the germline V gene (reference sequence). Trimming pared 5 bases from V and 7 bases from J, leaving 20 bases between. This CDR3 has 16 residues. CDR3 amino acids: CASSLIRADRRGELFF. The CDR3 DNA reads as TGTGCCAGCAGTCTTATCCGGGCGGACCGTCGCGGGGAGCTGTTTTTT.

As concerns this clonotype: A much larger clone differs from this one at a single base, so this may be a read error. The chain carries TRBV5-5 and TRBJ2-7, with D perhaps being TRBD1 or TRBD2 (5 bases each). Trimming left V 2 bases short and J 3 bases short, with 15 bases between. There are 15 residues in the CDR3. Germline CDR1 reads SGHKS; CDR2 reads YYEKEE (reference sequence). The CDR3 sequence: CASSFFTGTLYEQYF. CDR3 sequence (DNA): TGTGCCAGCAGCTTCTTCACCGGGACCCTCTACGAGCAGTACTTC.

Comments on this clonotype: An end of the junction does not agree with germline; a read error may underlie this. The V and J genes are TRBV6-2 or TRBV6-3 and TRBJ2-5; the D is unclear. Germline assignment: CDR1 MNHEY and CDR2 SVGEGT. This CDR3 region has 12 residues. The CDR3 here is CVSSYRPETQYF. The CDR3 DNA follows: TGTGTCAGCAGTTACCGGCCAGAGACCCAGTACTTC.

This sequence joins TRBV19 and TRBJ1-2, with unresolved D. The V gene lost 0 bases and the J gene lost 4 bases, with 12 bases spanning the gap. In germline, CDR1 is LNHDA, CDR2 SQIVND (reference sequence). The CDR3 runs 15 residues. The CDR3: CASSIDQAGLYGYTF. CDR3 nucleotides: TGTGCCAGTAGTATAGATCAGGCAGGACTCTATGGCTACACCTTC.

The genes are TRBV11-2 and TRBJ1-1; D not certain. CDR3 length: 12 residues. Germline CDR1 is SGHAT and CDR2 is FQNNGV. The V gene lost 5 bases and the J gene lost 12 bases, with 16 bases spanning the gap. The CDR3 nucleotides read TGTGCCAGCAGCCTGGGTGGCACCGGAACTTTCTTT. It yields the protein CASSLGGTGTFF.

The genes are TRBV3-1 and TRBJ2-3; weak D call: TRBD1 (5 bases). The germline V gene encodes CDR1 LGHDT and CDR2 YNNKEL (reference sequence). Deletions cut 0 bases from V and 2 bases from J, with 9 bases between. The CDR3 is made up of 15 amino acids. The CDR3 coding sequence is TGTGCCAGCAGCCAAGATGGGGCGGACACAGATACGCAGTATTTT. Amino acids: CASSQDGADTDTQYF.

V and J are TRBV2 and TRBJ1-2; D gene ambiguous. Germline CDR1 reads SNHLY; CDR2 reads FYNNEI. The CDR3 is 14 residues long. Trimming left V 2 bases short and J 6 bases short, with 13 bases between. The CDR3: CASSEPGSEDGYTF. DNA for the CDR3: TGTGCCAGCAGTGAACCTGGGAGTGAGGATGGCTACACCTTC.

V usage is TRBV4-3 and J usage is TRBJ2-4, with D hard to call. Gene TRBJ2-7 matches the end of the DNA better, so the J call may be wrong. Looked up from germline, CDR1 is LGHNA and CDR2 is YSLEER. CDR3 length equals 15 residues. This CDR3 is CASSQSHGPSYEQYF. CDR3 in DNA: TGCGCCAGCAGCCAATCTCACGGGCCGTCCTACGAGCAGTACTTC.

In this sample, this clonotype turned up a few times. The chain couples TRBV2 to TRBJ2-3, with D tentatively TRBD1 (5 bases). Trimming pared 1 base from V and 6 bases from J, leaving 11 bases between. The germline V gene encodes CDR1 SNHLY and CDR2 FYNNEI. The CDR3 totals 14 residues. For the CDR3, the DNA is TGTGCCAGCAGTGAAGTACAGGTGGCTGATACGCAGTATTTT. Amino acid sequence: CASSEVQVADTQYF.

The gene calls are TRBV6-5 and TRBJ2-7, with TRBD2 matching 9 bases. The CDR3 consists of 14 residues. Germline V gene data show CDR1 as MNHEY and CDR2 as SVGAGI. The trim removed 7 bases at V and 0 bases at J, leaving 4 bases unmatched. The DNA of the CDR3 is TGTGCCAGCACGGCTAGCGGGAACTCCTACGAGCAGTACTTC. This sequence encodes CASTASGNSYEQYF.

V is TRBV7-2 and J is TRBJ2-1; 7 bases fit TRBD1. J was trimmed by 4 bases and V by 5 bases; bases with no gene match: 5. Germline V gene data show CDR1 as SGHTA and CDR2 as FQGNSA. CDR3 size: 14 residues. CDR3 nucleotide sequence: TGTGCCAGCAGCCTCCGGGGACAGTACAATGAGCAGTTCTTC. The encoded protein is CASSLRGQYNEQFF. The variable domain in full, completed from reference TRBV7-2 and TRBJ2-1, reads GAGVSQSPSNKVTEKGKDVELRCDPISGHTALYWYRQSLGQGLEFLIYFQGNSAPDKSGLPSDRFSAERTGGSVSTLTIQRTQQEDSAVYLCASSLRGQYNEQFFGPGTRLTVL.

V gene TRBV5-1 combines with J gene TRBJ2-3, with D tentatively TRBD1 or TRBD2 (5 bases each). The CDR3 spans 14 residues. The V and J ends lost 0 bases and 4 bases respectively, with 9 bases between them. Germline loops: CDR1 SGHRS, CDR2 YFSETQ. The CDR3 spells CASSLARESDTQYF. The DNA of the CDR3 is TGCGCCAGCAGCTTGGCCAGGGAGTCAGATACGCAGTATTTT.

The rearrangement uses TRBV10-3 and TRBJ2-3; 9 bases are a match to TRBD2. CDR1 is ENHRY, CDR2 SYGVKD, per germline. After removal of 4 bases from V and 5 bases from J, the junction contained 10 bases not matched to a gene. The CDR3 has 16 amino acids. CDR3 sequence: CAISGPSGGQGDTQYF. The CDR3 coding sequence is TGTGCCATCAGTGGGCCCAGCGGGGGGCAGGGAGATACGCAGTATTTT.